Below, 27 T cell receptor beta chains from the same sample are listed, as sequenced in a study of blood T cell repertoires in COVID-19. Here immunoSEQ multiplex PCR was the method, and the copy in TCRdb shows in-frame clones only, minus some. This sample has about 90,000 clones, with approximately 76% found just once. The source material was peripheral blood. These receptors were collected from a man between 65 and 85 years old with acute or convalescent COVID-19.

J is TRBJ2-2 and V is TRBV2; 9 positions agree with TRBD1. Germline V gene lookup returns CDR1 SNHLY and CDR2 FYNNEI. Trimming removed 6 bases from V and 6 bases from J; junction bases left unmatched: 5. There are 14 residues in the CDR3. The CDR3 reads CASRPTGGSGELFF. CDR3 bases: TGTGCCAGCAGACCAACAGGGGGCTCCGGGGAGCTGTTTTTT.

The chain combines TRBV5-1 with TRBJ1-1, with TRBD1 as a possible D gene (5 bases). This CDR3 is built from 14 residues. V was clipped by 0 bases and J by 4 bases, with 10 bases between them. Germline values: CDR1 SGHRS, CDR2 YFSETQ. The CDR3 is CASSLVGTATEAFF. The CDR3 coding sequence is TGCGCCAGCAGCTTGGTGGGGACTGCCACTGAAGCTTTCTTT.

The chain employs TRBV7-6 and TRBJ2-1; 7 bases match TRBD1. V was clipped by 5 bases and J by 11 bases; unmatched bases: 15. Germline lookup yields CDR1 SGHVS and CDR2 FNYEAQ. The CDR3 runs to 15 residues. The CDR3 nucleotides are TGTGCCAGCAGCGCACTGCCGGGACAGCAGTTGAAGCAGTTCTTC. Translating gives CASSALPGQQLKQFF.

V is TRBV27 and J is TRBJ1-5, with D perhaps TRBD1 (5 bases). Looked up from germline, CDR1 is MNHEY and CDR2 is SMNVEV (reference sequence). The CDR3 is 15 amino acids. The V end was cut by 5 bases, the J end by 6 bases, with 17 bases between. Here the CDR3 DNA reads TGTGCCAGCAGTCCCCTGGGTGAAGGGGCTCAGCCCCAGCATTTT. Amino acids: CASSPLGEGAQPQHF.

The chain is built from TRBV29-1 and TRBJ1-2; D is perhaps TRBD1 (6 bases). The germline V gene has CDR1 SQVTM and CDR2 ANQGSEA. The CDR3 has 11 residues. CDR3 loop: CTAGEAGGYTF. CDR3 in DNA: TGCACCGCAGGGGAAGCGGGGGGCTACACCTTC.

The genes are TRBV7-8 and TRBJ2-2; unclear D gene. There are 15 residues in the CDR3. Germline values: CDR1 SGHVS, CDR2 FQNEAQ. The V gene lost 5 bases and the J gene lost 2 bases, with 12 bases spanning the gap. Here the CDR3 DNA reads TGTGCCAGCAGCCCCGTGAGCGCCAACACCGGGGAGCTGTTTTTT. Protein product: CASSPVSANTGELFF.

This rearrangement joins TRBV19 to TRBJ1-5; 7 nucleotides line up with TRBD1. Germline lookup yields CDR1 LNHDA and CDR2 SQIVND (reference sequence). This CDR3 region has 16 residues. V was clipped by 4 bases and J by 3 bases; unmatched bases: 9. The CDR3 region is CASSTSDRVHNQPQHF. DNA for the CDR3: TGTGCCAGTAGTACATCTGACAGGGTTCACAATCAGCCCCAGCATTTT.

The count of this clone is one. The chain employs TRBV5-4 and TRBJ1-5; D is ambiguous. This CDR3 has 14 residues. CDR1 is SGHNT and CDR2 is YYREEE in the germline V gene (reference sequence). The V end was cut by 1 base, the J end by 3 bases, with 8 bases between. The CDR3 loop reads CASSLFGSNQPQHF. Written as DNA, the CDR3 is TGTGCCAGCAGCTTGTTCGGGTCCAATCAGCCCCAGCATTTT.

The DNA for the CDR3 is TGTGCCAGTAGCCGAGGACAGAACCGTGAAGCTTTCTTT. It specifies CASSRGQNREAFF. The chain carries TRBV19 and TRBJ1-1, with D maybe TRBD1 (6 bases). CDR3 length: 13 residues. Germline assignment: CDR1 LNHDA and CDR2 SQIVND (reference sequence). Trimming took 6 bases from V and 7 from J, leaving 15 bases between them.

This clone was observed a few times. The CDR3 DNA sequence: TGTGCCAGCAGTTTATCGAACGGTCAGCCCCAGCATTTT. Translating it yields CASSLSNGQPQHF. The chain links TRBV27 to TRBJ1-5; no reliable D call. V lost 0 bases to trimming and J lost 6 bases, with 6 bases between them. The CDR3 extends over 13 amino acids. Germline assignment: CDR1 MNHEY and CDR2 SMNVEV (reference sequence).

The chain links TRBV6-1 to TRBJ1-2; D is perhaps TRBD1 (6 bases). CDR1 and CDR2 from the germline V gene are MNHNS and SASEGT. The CDR3 has 14 amino acids. Between the trimmed V and J ends, which lost 2 bases and 3 bases, there was a span of 10 bases. The CDR3 spells CASSETGSDYGYTF. CDR3 bases: TGTGCCAGCAGTGAAACAGGGTCGGACTATGGCTACACCTTC.

V gene TRBV5-3 combines with J gene TRBJ2-7; D uncertain. TRBV5-3 is an open reading frame, and its role is uncertain. V was shortened by 3 bases and J by 0 bases, with 7 bases between the two germline ends. CDR3 length: 13 amino acids. The CDR3 nucleotides are TGTGCCAGAAGCTGGGCTTCCTCCTACGAGCAGTACGTC. Translated, it gives CARSWASSYEQYV.

V usage is TRBV9 and J usage is TRBJ1-1, with TRBD1 matching over 7 bases. The J segment lost 0 bases and the V segment lost 3 bases, leaving 5 bases of the junction unmatched. This CDR3 contains 15 residues. Germline assignment: CDR1 SGDLS and CDR2 YYNGEE. The CDR3 DNA reads as TGTGCCAGCAGCGAATTAACAGGGGTGAACACTGAAGCTTTCTTT. It translates to CASSELTGVNTEAFF.

The chain has TRBV12-5 and TRBJ1-3; 10 nucleotides align to TRBD1. CDR3 length: 16 amino acids. Germline CDR1 is LGHNT and CDR2 is FRNRAP. The V gene end was trimmed by 1 base and the J gene end by 4 bases; junction bases not matched to a gene: 4. The CDR3 region has the DNA TGTGCTAGTGGTTTGGGACAGGGGGCGAGAGGAAACACCATATATTTT. Residues: CASGLGQGARGNTIYF.

Worth noting for this clone: Other DNA sequences in this specimen translate into the identical CDR3. This chain joins TRBV6-4 and TRBJ2-4, with a tentative D call TRBD1 (6 bases). The germline V gene encodes CDR1 MRHNA and CDR2 SNTAGT. The CDR3 contains 14 residues. V lost 3 bases and J lost 0, with 6 bases in between. The CDR3 DNA follows: TGTGCCAGCAGTGAAGGGGGAGCCAAAAACATTCAGTACTTC. It encodes CASSEGGAKNIQYF.

On this clone itself: This sample also contains other DNA sequences that code for the same CDR3. The rearrangement uses TRBV5-1 and TRBJ2-2; 7 positions match TRBD2. J was trimmed by 4 bases and V by 0 bases; bases with no gene match: 0. There are 14 residues in the CDR3. Germline CDR1 is SGHRS and CDR2 is YFSETQ. The CDR3 DNA reads TGCGCCAGCAGCTTGGCGGGGGGCACCGGGGAGCTGTTTTTT. It yields the protein CASSLAGGTGELFF.

The CDR3: CASYRNGAYNEQFF. CDR3 in DNA: TGTGCCAGCTACCGAAACGGGGCCTACAATGAGCAGTTCTTC. The V and J genes are TRBV3-1 (or the pseudogene TRBV3-2) and TRBJ2-1; the D gene is possibly TRBD2 (5 bases). Germline CDR1 LGHDT, CDR2 YNNKEL (reference sequence). The V and J ends lost 8 bases and 2 bases respectively, with 13 bases between them. CDR3 length equals 14 residues.

This clone has more than one count but fewer than ten. CDR3 region: CASPGNTGELFF. CDR3 nucleotide sequence: TGTGCCAGTCCAGGGAACACCGGGGAGCTGTTTTTT. V and J are TRBV19 and TRBJ2-2; D ambiguous. The germline CDR1 and CDR2 sequences are LNHDA and SQIVND (reference sequence). Trimming took 8 bases from V and 1 from J, leaving 5 bases between them. The CDR3 has 12 amino acids.

This chain links TRBV6-6 with TRBJ2-5; TRBD1 matches at 8 bases. Germline V gene data show CDR1 as MNHNY and CDR2 as SVGAGI (reference sequence). Losses at the gene ends were 8 bases for V and 2 bases for J; bases not matched to a gene: 10. The CDR3 contains 15 residues. CDR3 coding DNA: TGTGCCAGCTCCCTAGGGGACAGGAGGCAAGAGACCCAGTACTTC. Translating it yields CASSLGDRRQETQYF.

The J gene is TRBJ1-1, the V gene TRBV28, with 8 bases that match TRBD1. The V gene's germline CDR1 is MDHEN and CDR2 SYDVKM. Trimming took 7 bases from V and 0 from J; bases not matched to a gene: 22. The CDR3 length is 20 residues. In DNA form, the CDR3 reads TGTGCCAGCACCACTCGACCAGTGGACAGGGTAATGTTCGTGAACACTGAAGCTTTCTTT. Translated: CASTTRPVDRVMFVNTEAFF.

This clone turned up a few times. The chain links TRBV7-9 to TRBJ2-7; 9 bases align to TRBD1. The junction had 6 bases not matched to a gene; V was cut back by 3 bases and J by 6 bases. Germline V gene data show CDR1 as SEHNR and CDR2 as FQNEAQ (reference sequence). This CDR3 has 14 amino acids. The chain's CDR3 is CASSFTGTGIEQYF. The CDR3, as DNA: TGTGCCAGCAGCTTCACCGGGACAGGGATCGAGCAGTACTTC.

This chain uses TRBV7-2 with TRBJ1-5; D is ambiguous. CDR3 length equals 13 residues. V was pared by 1 base and J by 6 bases, with 7 bases between. Germline-derived CDR1 and CDR2 are SGHTA and FQGNSA. CDR3 in amino acids: CASSLETVQPQHF. CDR3 in DNA: TGTGCCAGCAGCTTAGAAACGGTTCAGCCCCAGCATTTT.

V usage is TRBV6-5 and J usage is TRBJ2-5, with 9 bases aligning to TRBD1. With V trimmed by 2 bases and J by 1 base, 2 bases remained unmatched. Germline V gene sequence: CDR1 MNHEY, CDR2 SVGAGI. This CDR3 spans 15 amino acids. The CDR3 DNA reads as TGTGCCAGCAGTTACCACAGGGGGCTCCAAGAGACCCAGTACTTC. It encodes CASSYHRGLQETQYF.

V is TRBV12-3 or TRBV12-4 and J is TRBJ1-1; 7 bases agree with TRBD1. The CDR3 covers 13 residues. The trim removed 6 bases at V and 10 bases at J, leaving 11 bases unmatched. The CDR3 sequence: CASRKLGTVRAFF. The CDR3 DNA sequence: TGTGCCAGCAGAAAACTTGGGACAGTGCGAGCTTTCTTT.

The CDR3 DNA reads TGTGCCAGCTCACCGGGTAGCAGGGCTAGCAATCAGCCCCAGCATTTT. Translated, it gives CASSPGSRASNQPQHF. The rearrangement uses TRBV18 and TRBJ1-5, with a tentative D call TRBD1 (5 bases). Trimming cost V 3 bases and J 0 bases, with 12 bases left between them. Looked up from germline, CDR1 is KGHSH and CDR2 is LQKENI. The CDR3 is made up of 16 amino acids. Full variable domain (outside the CDR3, taken from reference TRBV18 and TRBJ1-5): NAGVMQNPRHLVRRRGQEARLRCSPMKGHSHVYWYRQLPEEGLKFMVYLQKENIIDESGMPKERFSAEFPKEGPSILRIQQVVRGDSAAYFCASSPGSRASNQPQHFGDGTRLSIL.

The chain is built from TRBV5-1 and TRBJ2-4; 10 nucleotides line up with TRBD1. The ends lost 1 base at V and 0 bases at J; junction bases unmatched: 7. This CDR3 comprises 18 residues. Per germline, CDR1 SGHRS and CDR2 YFSETQ. In DNA, the CDR3 is TGCGCCAGCAGCTTGACGAAGGGACAGGGGTCAGCCAAAAACATTCAGTACTTC. Its translation is CASSLTKGQGSAKNIQYF.

This clone was seen only a few times. The V call is TRBV2, the J call TRBJ1-2; TRBD1 might be the D (5 bases). The CDR3 extends over 14 amino acids. Germline V lookup: CDR1 SNHLY, CDR2 FYNNEI. V shed 3 bases and J shed 0 bases, with 8 bases lying between them. This chain's CDR3 is CASSEQTANYGYTF. As DNA, the CDR3 is TGTGCCAGCAGTGAGCAGACAGCTAACTATGGCTACACCTTC.